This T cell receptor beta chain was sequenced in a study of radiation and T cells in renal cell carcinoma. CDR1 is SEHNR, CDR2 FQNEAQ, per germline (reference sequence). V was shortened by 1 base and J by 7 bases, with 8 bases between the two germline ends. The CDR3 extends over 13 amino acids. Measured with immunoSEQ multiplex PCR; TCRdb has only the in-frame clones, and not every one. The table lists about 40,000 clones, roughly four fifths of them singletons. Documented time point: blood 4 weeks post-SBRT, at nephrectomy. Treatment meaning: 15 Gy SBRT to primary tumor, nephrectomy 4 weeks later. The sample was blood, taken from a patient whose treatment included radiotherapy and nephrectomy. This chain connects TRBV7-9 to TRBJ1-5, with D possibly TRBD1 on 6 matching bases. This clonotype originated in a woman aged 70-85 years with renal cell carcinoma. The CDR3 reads CASSLEGVQPQHF. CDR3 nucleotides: TGTGCCAGCAGCTTAGAGGGGGTACAGCCCCAGCATTTT.